This T cell receptor (beta chain) was obtained from a study of cytomegalovirus exposure and HLA in healthy donors. Trimming removed 5 bases from V and 7 bases from J, with 12 bases in between. The CDR3 covers 12 residues. Germline CDR1 is SGHTA and CDR2 is FQGNSA. Study-wide points: A few chains tied to CMV proved CMV antigen-specific in vitro. Later on, an analysis showed TCR association rates differing by HLA locus, with DRB1 the most and HLA-C the fewest. There were reportedly fewer N-insertions in an Asian-associated ancestry cluster than the roughly 700-donor mean, in a later analysis.

Note on this clone: Its antigen is not known.

13 Jbeta primers and 60 Vbeta primers were used for the PCR. Sequencing was performed with immunoSEQ multiplex PCR; in TCRdb, only in-frame clones are kept and a portion is missing. The table records 95,000 to 150,000 clones, over 65% of them present only once. Sequenced sample: PBMCs. The sequence came from a man aged 50 to 59 in good health and CMV-seronegative. The J gene is TRBJ2-7, the V gene TRBV7-2; TRBD1 is a possible D gene (6 bases). CDR3 nucleotide sequence: TGTGCCAGCAGCCAACCCAGGGGAGAGCAGTACTTC. Protein: CASSQPRGEQYF.